The 23 T cell receptor beta chains given below trace back to one sample, sequenced in a study of post-analysis software for immune sequencing data. Regarding the study as a whole: About 5 TRBV segments (TRBV5-6, TRBV5-1 and TRBV20-1 among them) occurred more frequently in patients than in controls.

TCR beta cDNA libraries had unique molecular identifiers. TCRdb re-called the PCR reads with MiXCR, one entry per CDR3 protein. Of about 500,000 distinct CDR3 sequences in the sample, less than 45% were seen once. These receptors have no known antigen. Sequencing was carried out using blood. All receptors derive from a girl aged 10 to 17 with multiple sclerosis.

This clonotype showed up many times. The rearrangement joins TRBV20-1 to TRBJ2-7, with a possible D match to TRBD1 (6 bases). Trimming left V 3 bases short and J 0 bases short, with 24 bases between. The length of the CDR3 is 18 residues. Germline CDR1 and CDR2: DFQATT and SNEGSKA (reference sequence). CDR3 sequence reads: CSASVQGLADSSSYEQYF. DNA for the CDR3: TGCAGTGCTAGTGTCCAGGGGCTAGCTGATTCAAGCTCCTACGAGCAGTACTTC.

This clonotype was observed a few times. The chain combines TRBV4-3 with TRBJ2-5, with TRBD1 matching over 8 bases. CDR1 and CDR2 (germline): LGHNA, YSLEER. The CDR3 covers 15 residues. J was trimmed by 3 bases and V by 4 bases; bases with no gene match: 7. CDR3 sequence: CASSPVGTGEETQYF. The DNA of the CDR3 is TGCGCCAGCAGCCCTGTGGGGACAGGTGAAGAGACCCAGTACTTC.

In this sample, this clonotype turned up many times. V and J are TRBV4-3 and TRBJ1-4, with 7 bases matching TRBD1. Germline V gene lookup returns CDR1 LGHNA and CDR2 YSLEER. With 4 bases clipped from V and 4 bases from J, the junction kept 6 bases outside the gene matches. This CDR3 contains 15 residues. CDR3 in DNA: TGCGCCAGCAGCCCTGCGGGACAGAATAATGAAAAACTGTTTTTT. It codes for CASSPAGQNNEKLFF.

The chain is built from TRBV7-2 and TRBJ2-5; 7 bases line up with TRBD2. Trimming cost V 1 base and J 3 bases; bases outside gene matches: 2. Germline V gives CDR1 SGHTA, CDR2 FQGNSA. The CDR3 loop spans 14 amino acids. CDR3 DNA sequence: TGTGCCAGCAGCTTAGACAGCGGGAAAGAGACCCAGTACTTC. It yields the protein CASSLDSGKETQYF.

This chain uses TRBV28 with TRBJ2-5; D might be TRBD1 (6 bases). The CDR3 runs 14 residues. Germline lookup yields CDR1 MDHEN and CDR2 SYDVKM. Trimming stripped 0 bases from V and 7 bases from J, with 12 bases between. CDR3 nucleotides: TGTGCCAGCAGTTTATGGGGGGCTAAAGGGACCCAGTACTTC. Translated: CASSLWGAKGTQYF.

In the case of this clonotype: The final CDR3 position lacks the conserved phenylalanine or tryptophan, pointing to a likely read error. The chain carries TRBV29-1 and TRBJ2-4; TRBD2 matches at 13 bases. Germline CDR1 reads SQVTM; CDR2 reads ANQGSEA. V trimming: 7 bases; J trimming: 13 bases; junction bases outside the gene matches: 7. CDR3 length: 12 amino acids. The CDR3 reads CSGRLAGGWQYC. In DNA, the CDR3 is TGCAGCGGCAGACTAGCGGGAGGCTGGCAGTACTGC.

This clonotype appeared a few times. The chain uses TRBV7-9 and TRBJ1-6; TRBD1 might be the D (6 bases). Germline loops: CDR1 SEHNR, CDR2 FQNEAQ (reference sequence). This CDR3 has 14 amino acids. V was shortened by 3 bases and J by 10 bases, with 13 bases between the two germline ends. The CDR3 protein is CASSLVQGGSPLHF. CDR3 nucleotide sequence: TGTGCCAGCAGCTTGGTACAGGGAGGGTCACCCCTCCACTTT.

This clonotype appeared a few times. The chain combines TRBV7-2 with TRBJ1-2, with 7 nucleotides matching TRBD1. Unmatched junction bases numbered 3, after V lost 2 bases and J lost 3 bases. Germline V lookup: CDR1 SGHTA, CDR2 FQGNSA. The CDR3 runs to 14 residues. CDR3 sequence: CASSLSGQYYGYTF. Here the CDR3 DNA reads TGTGCCAGCAGCTTATCGGGACAGTACTATGGCTACACCTTC.

Only a few counts were recorded for this clonotype. The V gene is TRBV7-9, the J gene TRBJ2-3; D is possibly TRBD1 (5 bases). Germline-derived CDR1 and CDR2 are SEHNR and FQNEAQ (reference sequence). V was shortened by 1 base and J by 3 bases, with 14 bases between the two germline ends. The CDR3 consists of 16 residues. The CDR3 nucleotides are TGTGCCAGCAGCTTAGTAGGTGGCAGGGCTACAGATACGCAGTATTTT. Its translation is CASSLVGGRATDTQYF.

The chain has TRBV29-1 and TRBJ2-3; D unclear. The CDR3 sequence is 14 residues long. V lost 0 bases and J lost 0, with 7 bases in between. Germline assignment: CDR1 SQVTM and CDR2 ANQGSEA. CDR3 nucleotides: TGCAGCGTTGAAGACCGAGCTAGCACAGATACGCAGTATTTT. This codes for CSVEDRASTDTQYF.

The chain has TRBV12-3 or TRBV12-4 and TRBJ1-5, with TRBD1 matching 10 bases. This CDR3 region has 15 residues. The trim removed 6 bases at V and 7 bases at J, leaving 9 bases unmatched. In DNA form, the CDR3 reads TGTGCCAGCAGCCCGGACAGGGGGTTTGGACAGCCCCAGCATTTT. Its translation is CASSPDRGFGQPQHF.

The genes are TRBV2 and TRBJ1-5; 7 bases line up with TRBD1. Per germline, CDR1 SNHLY and CDR2 FYNNEI. The length of the CDR3 is 15 residues. The trim removed 10 bases at V and 0 bases at J, leaving 9 bases unmatched. CDR3 in DNA: TGTGCCACCAGCCTGACAGGGAATAGCAATCAGCCCCAGCATTTT. This translates into CATSLTGNSNQPQHF.

The chain joins TRBV6-6 to TRBJ1-5; possibly TRBD1 for D (5 bases). This CDR3 has 16 amino acids. Germline V lookup: CDR1 MNHNY, CDR2 SVGAGI (reference sequence). The CDR3 nucleotides are TGTGCTAGCGCCGGGGCGCACAGATCTTACAATCAGCCCCAGCATTTT. Protein sequence: CASAGAHRSYNQPQHF.

The rearrangement links TRBV20-1 to TRBJ2-3; TRBD1 matches 11 bases. Germline V gene sequence: CDR1 DFQATT, CDR2 SNEGSKA (reference sequence). With 5 bases clipped from V and 5 bases from J, the junction kept 6 bases outside the gene matches. The CDR3 totals 14 residues. CDR3 nucleotides: TGCAGTGCTCCGGGACAGGGGGGAAGAGATACGCAGTATTTT. This gives the protein CSAPGQGGRDTQYF.

The rearrangement uses TRBV20-1 and TRBJ2-5; weak D call: TRBD2 (6 bases). This CDR3 spans 15 amino acids. Trimming cost V 2 bases and J 7 bases, with 20 bases left between them. The germline gives CDR1 DFQATT, CDR2 SNEGSKA (reference sequence). CDR3 region: CSARPTGTGAGTQYF. DNA for the CDR3: TGCAGTGCTAGACCAACCGGGACGGGAGCTGGGACCCAGTACTTC.

The chain recombines TRBV6-5 with TRBJ2-7; 9 bases align to TRBD2. This CDR3 is built from 18 residues. Germline values: CDR1 MNHEY, CDR2 SVGAGI. J was trimmed by 3 bases and V by 0 bases; bases with no gene match: 12. The CDR3 region is CASSYSGLAGSIIYEQYF. DNA of the CDR3: TGTGCCAGCAGTTACTCGGGGCTAGCGGGATCTATAATCTACGAGCAGTACTTC.

CDR3 region: CASSDPGQGALGANVLTF. In nucleotides, the CDR3 is TGTGCCAGCAGCGATCCGGGACAGGGGGCACTTGGGGCCAACGTCCTGACTTTC. V usage is TRBV14 and J usage is TRBJ2-6; 12 bases agree with TRBD1. With V trimmed by 5 bases and J by 3 bases, 8 bases remained unmatched. Germline lookup yields CDR1 SGHDN and CDR2 FVKESK. CDR3 length: 18 amino acids.

There are a few counts of this clonotype. This chain connects TRBV10-2 to TRBJ2-5; TRBD1 matches 8 bases. The CDR3 has 12 amino acids. Germline V gene lookup returns CDR1 WSHSY and CDR2 SAAADI. Losses at the gene ends were 6 bases for V and 4 bases for J; bases not matched to a gene: 1. Written as DNA, the CDR3 is TGCGCCAGCAGAGGACAGGGAGAGACCCAGTACTTC. Amino acid sequence: CASRGQGETQYF.

This clonotype was detected a few times. The chain combines TRBV12-3 or TRBV12-4 with TRBJ2-1; D ambiguous. Trimming removed 4 bases from V and 4 bases from J, with 11 bases in between. CDR3 length equals 14 residues. The CDR3 spells CASSSNDEYNEQFF. The CDR3 bases are TGTGCCAGCAGTTCTAACGACGAATACAATGAGCAGTTCTTC.

This clonotype showed up many times. The chain uses TRBV29-1 and TRBJ2-6; a possible D gene is TRBD2 (5 bases). The germline V and J ends were trimmed by 3 bases and 1 base, with 10 bases remaining between them. In germline, CDR1 is SQVTM, CDR2 ANQGSEA. The CDR3 totals 15 residues. The CDR3 loop is CSVEIRGSGANVLTF. CDR3 nucleotide sequence: TGCAGCGTTGAGATACGGGGATCTGGGGCCAACGTCCTGACTTTC. Combining the CDR3 with reference TRBV29-1 and TRBJ2-6 gives the whole variable domain SAVISQKPSRDICQRGTSLTIQCQVDSQVTMMFWYRQQPGQSLTLIATANQGSEATYESGFVIDKFPISRPNLTFSTLTVSNMSPEDSSIYLCSVEIRGSGANVLTFGAGSRLTVL.

The chain recombines TRBV5-1 with TRBJ2-1, with 8 bases lining up with TRBD1. The tail of the sequence fits TRBJ2-7 better, so the J call may be wrong. The germline CDR1 and CDR2 sequences are SGHRS and YFSETQ. The CDR3 has 16 amino acids. This CDR3 reads CASSPPGQGTYNEQYF. The CDR3 nucleotides read TGCGCCAGCAGCCCCCCCGGACAGGGTACCTACAATGAGCAGTACTTC.

The V and J genes are TRBV6-5 and TRBJ2-3, with 11 bases aligning to TRBD1. The CDR3 contains 16 residues. The V segment lost 5 bases and the J segment 7 bases; nucleotides outside the gene matches: 11. Per the germline V gene, CDR1 is MNHEY and CDR2 is SVGAGI. Here the CDR3 DNA reads TGTGCCAGCAGTACCGGACAGGGGGCGGTTACAAATACGCAGTATTTT. Its translation: CASSTGQGAVTNTQYF.

V is TRBV27 and J is TRBJ1-1, with 9 bases that match TRBD1. V gave up 5 bases and J gave up 4 bases; unmatched junction bases: 8. This CDR3 has 15 amino acids. Germline lookup yields CDR1 MNHEY and CDR2 SMNVEV (reference sequence). The CDR3 nucleotides are TGTGCCAGCAGTCAACAGGGGGCGGGGGGCACTGAAGCTTTCTTT. The encoded protein is CASSQQGAGGTEAFF.